This TCR beta chain was found in a study of OX40 agonist ivuxolimab in advanced cancers. Study overall: Dose-escalation patients were diagnosed with hepatocellular carcinoma, melanoma, renal cell cancer or head and neck cancer.

Blood sampling was done at baseline, cycle 4 day 1, and cycle 7 day 1. Assay: immunoSEQ multiplex PCR; the TCRdb copy retains only in-frame clones and omits some. This repertoire shows tens of thousands of clones, about 87% found once; its top ten account for less than 5.5%. The V segment lost 4 bases and the J segment 4 bases; nucleotides outside the gene matches: 7. The CDR3 is 15 amino acids. Germline V gene data show CDR1 as MNHNS and CDR2 as SASEGT. This sequence joins TRBV6-1 and TRBJ2-3; the match to TRBD2 covers 8 bases. This receptor was obtained from an adult with an advanced solid tumor such as melanoma, head and neck, liver or kidney cancer. The source material was CD4+ or CD8+ T cells sorted from blood, sampled in a trial of the OX40 agonist ivuxolimab. In nucleotides, the CDR3 is TGTGCCAGCAGTGCGGGGGGGAGGAACGCAGATACGCAGTATTTT. Its protein is CASSAGGRNADTQYF.